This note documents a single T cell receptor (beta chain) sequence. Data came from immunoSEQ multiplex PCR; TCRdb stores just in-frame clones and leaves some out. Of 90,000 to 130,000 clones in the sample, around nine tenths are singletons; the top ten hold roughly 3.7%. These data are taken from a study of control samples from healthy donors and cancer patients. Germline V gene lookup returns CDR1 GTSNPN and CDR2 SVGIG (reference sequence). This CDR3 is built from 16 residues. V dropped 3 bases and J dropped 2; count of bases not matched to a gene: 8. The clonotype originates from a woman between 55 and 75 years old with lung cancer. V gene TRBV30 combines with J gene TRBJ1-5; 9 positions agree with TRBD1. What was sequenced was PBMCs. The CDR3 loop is CAWSAKQGAGNQPQHF. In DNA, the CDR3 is TGTGCCTGGAGCGCAAAACAGGGGGCGGGCAATCAGCCCCAGCATTTT.